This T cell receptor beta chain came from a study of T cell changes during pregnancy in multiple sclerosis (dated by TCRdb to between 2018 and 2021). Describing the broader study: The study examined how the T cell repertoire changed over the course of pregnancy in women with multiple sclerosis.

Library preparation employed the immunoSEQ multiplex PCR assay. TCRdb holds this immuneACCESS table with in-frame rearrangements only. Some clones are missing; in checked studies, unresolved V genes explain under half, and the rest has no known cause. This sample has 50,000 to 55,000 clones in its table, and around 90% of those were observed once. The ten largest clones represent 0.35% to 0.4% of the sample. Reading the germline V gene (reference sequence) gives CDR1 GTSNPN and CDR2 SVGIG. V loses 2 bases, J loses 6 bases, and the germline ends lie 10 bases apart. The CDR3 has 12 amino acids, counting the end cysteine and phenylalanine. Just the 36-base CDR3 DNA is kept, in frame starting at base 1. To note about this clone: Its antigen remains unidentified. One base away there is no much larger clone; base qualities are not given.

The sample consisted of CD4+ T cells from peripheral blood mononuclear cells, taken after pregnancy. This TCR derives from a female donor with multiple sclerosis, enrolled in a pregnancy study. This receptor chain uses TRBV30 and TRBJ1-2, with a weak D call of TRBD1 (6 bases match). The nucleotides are TGTGCCTGGAGTCGGACAGACCATGGCTACACCTTC. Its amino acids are CAWSRTDHGYTF.